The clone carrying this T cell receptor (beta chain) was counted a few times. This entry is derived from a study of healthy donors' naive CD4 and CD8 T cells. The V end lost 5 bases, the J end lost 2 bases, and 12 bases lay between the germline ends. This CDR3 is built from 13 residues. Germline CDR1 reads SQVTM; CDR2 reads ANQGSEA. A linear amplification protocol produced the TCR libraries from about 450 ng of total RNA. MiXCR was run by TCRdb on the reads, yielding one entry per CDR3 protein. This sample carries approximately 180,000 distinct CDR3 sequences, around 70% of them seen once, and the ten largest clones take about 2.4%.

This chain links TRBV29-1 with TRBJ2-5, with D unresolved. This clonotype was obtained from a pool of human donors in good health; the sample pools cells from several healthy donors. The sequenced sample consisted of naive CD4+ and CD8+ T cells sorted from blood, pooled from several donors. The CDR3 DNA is TGCAGCGTTACCCCATCCTATCAAGAGACCCAGTACTTC. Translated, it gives CSVTPSYQETQYF.